Listed below are T cell receptor beta chains from one sample, sequenced in a study of response to subunit inactivated influenza vaccine. TCRdb called the RT-PCR reads again in MiXCR, with one record for every CDR3 protein. The sample holds 500,000 to 750,000 distinct CDR3 sequences, 14% seen once. Sequencing was performed on PBMCs from blood, taken approximately 13 days after vaccination. The receptors here all came from a man aged 50 to 59 who received an inactivated influenza vaccine. CDR3s include the opening cysteine and the closing phenylalanine or tryptophan. A D gene is named only where the DNA matches it firmly. Clone size is not always given. Where it is, it says once, few, many or a class for expanded clones.

len	v_gene	d_gene	j_gene	abundance	CDR3aa	CDR3nt
15	TRBV12-3/TRBV12-4	.	TRBJ2-7	.	CASSPGGGGPYEQYF	TGTGCCAGCAGTCCCGGAGGAGGTGGACCCTACGAGCAGTACTTC
13	TRBV24-1	.	TRBJ1-2	few	CATSEKGVGGYTF	TGTGCCACCAGTGAAAAAGGGGTCGGTGGCTACACCTTC
14	TRBV27	.	TRBJ2-3	few	CASSGTGSVGTQYF	TGTGCCAGCAGCGGGACCGGGTCGGTTGGGACGCAGTATTTT
14	TRBV5-1	TRBD1	TRBJ2-1	.	CASSYGTGDTEQFF	TGCGCCAGCAGCTACGGGACAGGGGACACTGAGCAGTTCTTC
16	TRBV20-1	.	TRBJ1-4	few	CSARAGGGRTNEKLFF	TGCAGTGCTAGAGCCGGGGGGGGCCGGACTAATGAAAAACTGTTTTTT
17	TRBV7-8	TRBD2	TRBJ2-1	few	CASSLELAGPWWCEQFF	TGTGCCAGCAGCTTAGAACTAGCGGGACCGTGGTGGTGTGAGCAGTTCTTC
15	TRBV18	TRBD2	TRBJ2-1	.	CASSPPSGRRAEQFF	TGTGCCAGCTCACCACCGAGCGGGAGGCGGGCCGAGCAGTTCTTC
14	TRBV20-1	.	TRBJ2-7	.	CSFKGRATSYEQYF	TGCAGTTTTAAAGGACGGGCTACCTCCTACGAGCAGTACTTC
15	TRBV30	TRBD1	TRBJ1-2	many	CAWNLGAGGVHGYTF	TGTGCCTGGAATCTAGGGGCAGGGGGCGTCCATGGCTACACCTTC
15	TRBV4-2	.	TRBJ2-7	few	CASSQEWQARYEQYF	TGTGCCAGCAGCCAAGAGTGGCAGGCCAGGTACGAGCAGTACTTC
13	TRBV12-3/TRBV12-4	TRBD1	TRBJ1-6	few	CASSFGQDVALHF	TGTGCCAGCAGTTTCGGACAGGACGTGGCCCTCCACTTT
16	TRBV7-8	.	TRBJ2-1	.	CASSLGGSGWSTGQFF	TGTGCCAGCAGCTTAGGGGGTTCAGGATGGTCTACAGGGCAGTTCTTC
14	TRBV20-1	.	TRBJ2-3	few	CSARSEGYTDTQYF	TGCAGTGCTAGGTCGGAGGGCTACACAGATACGCAGTATTTT
15	TRBV28	TRBD1	TRBJ2-7	.	CASSPRDRDLLEQYF	TGTGCCAGCAGTCCCCGGGACAGGGATCTGCTCGAGCAGTACTTC
14	TRBV30	.	TRBJ2-2	.	CAWSGLANTGELFF	TGTGCCTGGAGTGGACTGGCAAACACCGGGGAGCTGTTTTTT
18	TRBV9	TRBD2	TRBJ2-1	.	CASSVGLAGVIGYNEQFF	TGTGCCAGCAGCGTTGGGCTAGCGGGAGTCATCGGCTACAATGAGCAGTTCTTC
16	TRBV6-2/TRBV6-3	TRBD2	TRBJ2-3	.	CASSSRTSGVGDTQYF	TGTGCCAGCAGTTCCCGGACTAGCGGTGTAGGAGATACGCAGTATTTT
14	TRBV20-1	TRBD1	TRBJ2-1	few	CSARHRGPYNEQFF	TGCAGTGCTAGGCACAGGGGTCCCTACAATGAGCAGTTCTTC
16	TRBV27	.	TRBJ2-3	.	CASSLSPGVRTDTQYF	TGTGCCAGCAGTTTATCGCCGGGGGTCCGCACAGATACGCAGTATTTT
14	TRBV10-3	TRBD1	TRBJ2-7	few	CAISESGQVNEQYF	TGTGCCATCAGTGAGTCGGGACAGGTCAACGAGCAGTACTTC
14	TRBV7-3	TRBD1	TRBJ2-2	many	CASSQGQSTGELFF	TGTGCCAGCAGCCAGGGACAGAGCACCGGGGAGCTGTTTTTT
13	TRBV5-5	TRBD1	TRBJ1-1	few	CASTRAGGNEAFF	TGTGCCAGCACAAGGGCAGGGGGCAATGAAGCTTTCTTT
17	TRBV7-9	TRBD2	TRBJ2-1	.	CASSPPGLAGVKNEQFF	TGTGCCAGCAGCCCTCCGGGACTAGCGGGAGTAAAGAATGAGCAGTTCTTC
15	TRBV20-1	TRBD2	TRBJ2-2	.	CRAGPDRTSAGELFF	TGCAGAGCTGGTCCCGATCGCACTAGCGCCGGGGAGCTGTTTTTT
13	TRBV4-2	TRBD1	TRBJ2-3	many	CASSQDRGDTQYF	TGCGCCAGCAGCCAAGACAGGGGAGATACGCAGTATTTT
14	TRBV6-2/TRBV6-3	TRBD2	TRBJ2-1	few	CASRRLAGLNEQFF	TGTGCCAGCCGCCGACTAGCGGGCCTCAATGAGCAGTTCTTC
14	TRBV5-1	.	TRBJ2-3	.	CASSPGEVTDTQYF	TGCGCCAGCAGCCCCGGGGAGGTCACAGATACGCAGTATTTT
17	TRBV7-2	TRBD2	TRBJ2-1	few	CASSLAGVAGVGNEQFF	TGTGCCAGCAGCTTAGCGGGGGTAGCGGGAGTGGGCAATGAGCAGTTCTTC
14	TRBV5-6	.	TRBJ1-4	few	CASSLVQDNEKLFF	TGTGCCAGCAGCTTGGTCCAGGATAATGAAAAACTGTTTTTT
15	TRBV7-8	TRBD2	TRBJ2-1	.	CASSQGLAGYNEHFF	TGTGCCAGCAGCCAGGGACTAGCGGGGTACAATGAGCACTTCTTC
13	TRBV7-9	.	TRBJ2-1	few	CASSLGGTGEQFF	TGTGCCAGCAGCTTAGGGGGCACTGGTGAGCAGTTCTTC
13	TRBV29-1	.	TRBJ2-3	few	CSGGRGFQDTQYF	TGCAGTGGGGGACGAGGATTCCAAGATACGCAGTATTTT
14	TRBV6-2/TRBV6-3	TRBD2	TRBJ2-4	.	CASRGLAGVNIQYF	TGTGCCAGCCGGGGACTAGCGGGAGTAAACATTCAGTACTTC
14	TRBV29-1	TRBD1	TRBJ1-1	.	CSAGTGVANTEAFF	TGCAGCGCCGGGACAGGGGTGGCGAACACTGAAGCTTTCTTT
14	TRBV6-5	TRBD1	TRBJ1-6	.	CASSYRQGNSPLHF	TGTGCCAGCAGTTACCGACAGGGTAATTCACCCCTCCACTTT
16	TRBV20-1	TRBD2	TRBJ2-1	.	CSAMITGGGWVREQFF	TGCAGTGCTATGATCACGGGGGGGGGCTGGGTGAGGGAGCAGTTCTTC
14	TRBV5-1	.	TRBJ2-7	.	CASSLARGGYEQYF	TGCGCCAGCAGCTTGGCCAGGGGGGGCTACGAGCAGTACTTC
17	TRBV9	TRBD2	TRBJ2-5	few	CASSEGSSGSRGETQYF	TGTGCCAGCAGCGAGGGGTCTAGCGGGAGTCGTGGAGAGACCCAGTACTTC
12	TRBV27	.	TRBJ1-1	few	CASSSGVTEAFF	TGTGCCAGCAGCTCAGGGGTCACTGAAGCTTTCTTT
19	TRBV11-2	TRBD2	TRBJ2-1	.	CASSLRSGRAGKPYNEQFF	TGTGCCAGCAGCTTACGAAGCGGGAGGGCCGGAAAACCCTACAATGAGCAGTTCTTC
13	TRBV12-3/TRBV12-4	.	TRBJ1-2	many	CASSFGQNYGYTF	TGTGCCAGCAGTTTTGGACAGAACTATGGCTACACCTTC
20	TRBV18	.	TRBJ2-4	.	CASSPPTGTAGLIAKNIQYF	TGTGCCAGCTCACCCCCGACCGGGACGGCAGGCCTGATAGCCAAAAACATTCAGTACTTC
15	TRBV18	.	TRBJ1-2	.	CASSPREQVLAGYTF	TGTGCCAGCTCACCACGGGAACAGGTCCTTGCTGGCTACACCTTC